This T cell receptor (beta chain) was retrieved from a study of technical replicates of blood from several donors. Here immunoSEQ multiplex PCR was the method, and the copy in TCRdb shows in-frame clones only, minus some. The table has some 80,000 clones, approximately 96% seen once. Germline CDR1 reads SNHLY; CDR2 reads FYNNEI. V was pared by 2 bases and J by 0 bases, with 7 bases of the junction left unmatched. This CDR3 spans 16 amino acids. The sequencing input was T cells isolated from PBMCs. This chain connects TRBV2 to TRBJ2-7; 7 bases are a match to TRBD2. The clonotype was recovered from a human donor in good health. The CDR3 DNA reads TGTGCCAGCAGTGAATATGTAGGCGGGAGCTCCTACGAGCAGTACTTC. It codes for CASSEYVGGSSYEQYF.